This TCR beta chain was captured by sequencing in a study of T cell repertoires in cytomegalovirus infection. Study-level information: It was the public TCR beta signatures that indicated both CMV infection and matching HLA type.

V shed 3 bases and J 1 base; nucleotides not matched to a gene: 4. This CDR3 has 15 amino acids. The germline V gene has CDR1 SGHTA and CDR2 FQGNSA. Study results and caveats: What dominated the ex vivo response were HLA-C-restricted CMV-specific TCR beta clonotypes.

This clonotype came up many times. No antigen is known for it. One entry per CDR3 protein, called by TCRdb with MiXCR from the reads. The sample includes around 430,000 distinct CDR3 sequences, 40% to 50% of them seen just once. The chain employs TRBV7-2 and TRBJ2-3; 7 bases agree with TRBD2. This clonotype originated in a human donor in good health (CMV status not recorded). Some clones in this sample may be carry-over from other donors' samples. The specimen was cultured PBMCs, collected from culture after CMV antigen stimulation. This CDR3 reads CASSFKGGGTDTQYF. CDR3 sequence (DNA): TGTGCCAGCAGCTTTAAGGGAGGGGGCACAGATACGCAGTATTTT.